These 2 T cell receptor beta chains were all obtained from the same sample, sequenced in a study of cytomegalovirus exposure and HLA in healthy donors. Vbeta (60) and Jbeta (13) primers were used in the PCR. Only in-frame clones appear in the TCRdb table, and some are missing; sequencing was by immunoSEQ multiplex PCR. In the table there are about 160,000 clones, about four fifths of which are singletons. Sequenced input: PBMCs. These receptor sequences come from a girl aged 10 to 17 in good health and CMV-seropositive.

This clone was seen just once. The CDR3 DNA is TGTGCCAGCAGCAGGGGGCTAGGGGAGACCCAGTACTTC. Amino acids: CASSRGLGETQYF. The J gene is TRBJ2-5, the V gene TRBV2; 8 bases are shared with TRBD1. Per the germline V gene, CDR1 is SNHLY and CDR2 is FYNNEI. The CDR3 length is 13 residues. V trimming: 6 bases; J trimming: 5 bases; junction bases outside the gene matches: 5.

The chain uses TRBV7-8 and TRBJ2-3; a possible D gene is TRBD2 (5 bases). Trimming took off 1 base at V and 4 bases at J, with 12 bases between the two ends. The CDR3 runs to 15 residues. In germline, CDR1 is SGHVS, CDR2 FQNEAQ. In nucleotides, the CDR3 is TGTGCCAGCAGCTTAGGTTTAGCGCGAGCAGATACGCAGTATTTT. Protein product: CASSLGLARADTQYF. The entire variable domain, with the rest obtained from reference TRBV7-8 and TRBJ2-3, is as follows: GAGVSQSPRYKVAKRGQDVALRCDPISGHVSLFWYQQALGQGPEFLTYFQNEAQLDKSGLPSDRFFAERPEGSVSTLKIQRTQQEDSAVYLCASSLGLARADTQYFGPGTRLTVL.